This T cell receptor beta chain was captured by sequencing in a study of T-cell memory formation after mild COVID-19 (TCRdb year 2021). For context, the study as a whole: Most TCR sequence clusters were specific to one of the two donors. In two donors, T-cell clones that expanded and contracted after mild COVID-19 were followed by sequencing TCRalpha and TCRbeta repertoires longitudinally. The cohort was made up of two young adult volunteers, one female and one male, who were previously healthy. The paper as a whole reports these results and caveats: The study included only a couple of mild cases, and larger cohorts that include severe cases with pre-infection samples were judged to be necessary. SARS-CoV-2 specificity was not confirmed for the second-wave clones peaking on day 37. Clones contracting from day 15 to 85 had balanced CD4/CD8 phenotypes, while a second wave expanding from day 15 to 37 was biased towards CD4+. Contracting CD4+ clones turned up mainly in the CM and EM memory subsets, whereas EMRA was where CD8+ clones were enriched. Some responding clones were detected in pre-infection memory, which suggested that pre-existing cross-reactive memory T cells had joined the SARS-CoV-2 response.

PBMCs were isolated by Ficoll-Paque density gradient centrifugation. Details on this clonotype: It lacks a known antigen. No per-base quality is available; no much larger clone lies one base away.

These reads were obtained on an Illumina NovaSeq 6000. TCRalpha and TCRbeta cDNA libraries were built by 5'RACE with constant-segment primers, adding sample barcodes and unique molecular identifiers. RNA was extracted from every sample with Trizol reagent. Amplification of the libraries took two PCR steps, and the second step added a second sample barcode plus Illumina TruSeq adapters. The libraries were sequenced on an Illumina NovaSeq using 2 x 150 bp paired-end reads. In the original analysis: Demultiplexing of reads and collapsing into UMI-guided consensus sequences were performed with migec v1.2.7. Using mixcr v2.1.11, the UMI consensuses were aligned to TRA and TRB V and J templates and assembled into clonotypes. Clonotypes were classified as expanded or contracted when called significant by both edgeR and NoisET, with noise models trained on biological replicates. For edgeR calls, a false discovery rate-adjusted p below 0.01 and a log2 fold-change threshold of 1 were applied. As an exploratory analysis of dynamics, max-normalized trajectories of the 1000 most abundant clonotypes were examined by PCA with hierarchical clustering. The CD4 or CD8 phenotype of responding clones was assigned using the separately sequenced CD4+ and CD8+ repertoires. The public reads were quality trimmed at Q25 with fastp and then assembled into clones with MiXCR by TCRdb, keeping productive beta chains. Rows matching on CDR3 protein sequence are summarized as one entry with the most common DNA and genes. TCRdb, not the original authors, processed these V and J calls. The sample yields 150,000 to 200,000 distinct CDR3 sequences; about 28% were counted once. More than 10% of the sample lies in the top ten.

This sequence was found in an adult woman who had mild COVID-19 (a few samples of this study predate the infection). The sample titles of this study are shuffled in the database, so cell type and time point are left out; the donor was told from shared clones. Source material: PBMCs or a T cell subset sorted from them (not recorded which).

CDR3 region: CASSLVGGGNQPQHF. The base sequence is TGTGCCAGCAGCTTAGTGGGAGGGGGCAATCAGCCCCAGCATTTT. The chain uses TRBV7-2 and TRBJ1-5, and TRBD1 may be the D gene, going by 5 matching bases. The germline V gene provides CDR1 SGHTA and CDR2 FQGNSA. Relative to germline, V is 1 base shorter and J is 2 bases shorter, with 9 bases between their ends. There are 15 amino acids in the CDR3, from cysteine to phenylalanine inclusive. Of the read, only the CDR3 DNA is kept; its 45 bases are in frame from base 1.